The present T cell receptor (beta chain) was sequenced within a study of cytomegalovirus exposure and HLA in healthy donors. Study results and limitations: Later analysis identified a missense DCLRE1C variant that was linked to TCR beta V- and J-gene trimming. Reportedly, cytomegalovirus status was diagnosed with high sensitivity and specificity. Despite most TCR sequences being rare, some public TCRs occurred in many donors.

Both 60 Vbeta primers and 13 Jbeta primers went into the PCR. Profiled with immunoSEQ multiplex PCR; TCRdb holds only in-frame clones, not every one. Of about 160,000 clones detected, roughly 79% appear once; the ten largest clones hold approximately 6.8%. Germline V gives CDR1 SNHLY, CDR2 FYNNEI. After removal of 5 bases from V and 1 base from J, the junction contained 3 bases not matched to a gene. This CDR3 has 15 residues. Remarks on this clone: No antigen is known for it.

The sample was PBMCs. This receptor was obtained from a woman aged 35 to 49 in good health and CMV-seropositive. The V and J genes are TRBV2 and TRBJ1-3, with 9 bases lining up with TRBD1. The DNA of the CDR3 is TGTGCCAGCAGTCCACAGGGGGCATCTGGAAACACCATATATTTT. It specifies CASSPQGASGNTIYF.